The 18 T cell receptor beta chains presented below share a single source sample, sequenced in a study of sequential checkpoint blockade in melanoma. Indicated treatment: randomized to nivolumab then ipilimumab (arm A) or the reverse (arm B). Method: immunoSEQ multiplex PCR; TCRdb's copy keeps in-frame clones and lacks some. The repertoire consists of 4,000 to 5,000 clones, with around 72% occurring once and the leading ten covering 67%. The sequenced sample was CD8+ T cells sorted from blood (inferred from file names), obtained from a patient given nivolumab and ipilimumab in sequence. These receptors came from a human donor with melanoma.

This chain links TRBV7-9 with TRBJ2-5, with TRBD1 matching over 8 bases. The J call is doubtful: the DNA matches TRBJ2-7 better. This CDR3 contains 15 residues. The germline V gene has CDR1 SEHNR and CDR2 FQNEAQ (reference sequence). The CDR3 region is CASSSTMDRDYEQYF. In DNA, the CDR3 is TGTGCCAGCAGCTCCACGATGGACAGGGACTACGAGCAGTACTTC.

The chain is built from TRBV28 and TRBJ2-7, with a weak D call TRBD1 (6 bases). The CDR3 loop spans 15 amino acids. CDR1 and CDR2 from the germline V gene are MDHEN and SYDVKM. V was pared by 6 bases and J by 2 bases, with 17 bases between. CDR3 nucleotide sequence: TGTGCCAGCAGCCAACAGGGCCTCAAAACCTACGAGCAGTACTTC. This gives the protein CASSQQGLKTYEQYF.

CDR3 coding DNA: TGCGCCAGCAGCCAAGATCAAACGGCAGGGCCTAATGAAAAACTGTTTTTT. Protein: CASSQDQTAGPNEKLFF. The V and J genes are TRBV4-3 and TRBJ1-4, with D possibly TRBD1 on 5 matching bases. Trimming stripped 0 bases from V and 3 bases from J, with 14 bases between. In germline, CDR1 is LGHNA, CDR2 YSLEER. This CDR3 is 17 amino acids long.

This clone has more than one count but fewer than ten. The rearrangement uses TRBV6-4 and TRBJ2-1; 11 nucleotides match TRBD2. The CDR3 loop spans 15 amino acids. Germline-derived CDR1 and CDR2 are MRHNA and SNTAGT. V dropped 7 bases and J dropped 6; count of bases not matched to a gene: 8. CDR3 sequence reads: CASTLLAGEGNEQFF. The CDR3 nucleotides read TGTGCCAGCACCCTACTAGCGGGAGAAGGCAATGAGCAGTTCTTC.

This clone was counted a few times. J is TRBJ1-5 and V is TRBV27; the match to TRBD1 covers 12 bases. Unmatched junction bases numbered 2, after V lost 2 bases and J lost 6 bases. Looked up from germline, CDR1 is MNHEY and CDR2 is SMNVEV (reference sequence). This CDR3 region has 15 residues. The CDR3 DNA reads as TGTGCCAGCAGTTTAGAGGGACAGGGGGCTCAGCCCCAGCATTTT. Its translation: CASSLEGQGAQPQHF.

The chain couples TRBV11-1 to TRBJ1-6; D is possibly TRBD1 (6 bases). The germline V gene has CDR1 SGHAT and CDR2 FQDESV (reference sequence). This CDR3 has 14 amino acids. V lost 3 bases to trimming and J lost 5 bases, with 8 bases between them. The CDR3 sequence is CASSFRGNNSPLHF. CDR3 nucleotide sequence: TGTGCCAGCAGCTTCAGGGGCAATAATTCACCCCTCCACTTT.

This clone was seen a few times. The chain is built from TRBV7-9 and TRBJ2-7; D possibly corresponds to TRBD1 (5 bases). Germline CDR1 is SEHNR and CDR2 is FQNEAQ (reference sequence). This CDR3 comprises 13 residues. Trimming removed 7 bases at V and 0 bases at J, with 10 bases between. DNA of the CDR3: TGTGCCAGCACGACAGCCTCCTCCTACGAGCAGTACTTC. Translating it yields CASTTASSYEQYF.

V gene TRBV6-5 combines with J gene TRBJ1-5; D is ambiguous. Germline lookup yields CDR1 MNHEY and CDR2 SVGAGI. Trimming took off 7 bases at V and 4 bases at J, with 8 bases between the two ends. The CDR3 length is 12 residues. The CDR3 sequence is CASKAQNQPQHF. The DNA for the CDR3 is TGTGCCAGCAAAGCCCAAAATCAGCCCCAGCATTTT.

This clone was detected only once. The chain recombines TRBV27 with TRBJ2-7; no clear D. CDR1 and CDR2 from the germline V gene are MNHEY and SMNVEV (reference sequence). V lost 0 bases to trimming and J lost 4 bases, with 7 bases between them. The length of the CDR3 is 13 residues. CDR3 bases: TGTGCCAGCAGTTTATCGTCCCTATACGAGCAGTACTTC. Its protein is CASSLSSLYEQYF.

The chain carries TRBV9 and TRBJ2-1, with TRBD2 as a possible D gene (6 bases). V was trimmed by 1 base and J by 0 bases, leaving 14 bases between them. The CDR3 is 17 amino acids. Germline values: CDR1 SGDLS, CDR2 YYNGEE. The chain's CDR3 is CASSVLGTVGSYNEQFF. The CDR3 coding sequence is TGTGCCAGCAGCGTATTGGGGACTGTCGGCTCCTACAATGAGCAGTTCTTC.

This clone was counted a single time. The CDR3 DNA reads TGCGCCAGCAGCCAGGCTCGGGGGATGCAAGAGACCCAGTACTTC. The encoded protein is CASSQARGMQETQYF. V and J are TRBV4-1 and TRBJ2-5; D possibly corresponds to TRBD2 (6 bases). This CDR3 is 15 amino acids long. In germline, CDR1 is MGHRA, CDR2 YSYEKL. V was clipped by 3 bases and J by 2 bases, with 13 bases between them.

Comment on this clone: A read error may account for a junction end that differs from germline. This chain links TRBV28 with TRBJ1-6, with D tentatively TRBD1 (5 bases). The CDR3 is 19 residues long. The germline CDR1 and CDR2 sequences are MDHEN and SYDVKM. The CDR3 here is CASSFRGIIVSSYNSPPHF. DNA of the CDR3: TGTGCCAGCAGTTTCCGGGGGATTATAGTTAGCTCCTATAATTCACCCCCCCACTTT.

There are a few counts of this clone. The chain recombines TRBV6-6 with TRBJ1-5; D uncertain. Germline-derived CDR1 and CDR2 are MNHNY and SVGAGI (reference sequence). Trimming shortened V by 4 bases and J by 8 bases, and 6 bases separated the two germline ends. The CDR3 length is 11 residues. The CDR3: CASSFSEPQHF. The CDR3 DNA reads as TGTGCCAGCAGTTTTTCGGAGCCCCAGCATTTT.

This clone was recorded a few times. A read error likely explains this, since a far larger clone differs by one base. The rearrangement links TRBV7-9 to TRBJ1-2; 8 bases fit TRBD1. The CDR3 contains 16 residues. Germline values: CDR1 SEHNR, CDR2 FQNEAQ (reference sequence). The CDR3: CGSSLAGGYPNYGYTF. The CDR3, as DNA: TGTGGCAGCAGCTTGGCAGGGGGCTATCCTAACTATGGCTACACCTTC.

The rearrangement uses TRBV6-7 and TRBJ2-7, with a weak D call TRBD1 (6 bases). TRBV6-7 is an open reading frame whose function is uncertain. V gave up 2 bases and J gave up 3 bases, with 11 bases separating them. CDR3 size: 14 residues. The CDR3 region is CASSYHDRFYEQYF. CDR3 coding DNA: TGTGCCAGCAGTTACCACGACAGGTTCTACGAGCAGTACTTC.

The rearrangement links TRBV6-4 to TRBJ2-1; TRBD1 aligns across 9 bases. CDR1 is MRHNA and CDR2 is SNTAGT in the germline V gene. The CDR3 is 15 amino acids. V shed 0 bases, J shed 3 bases, and the junction held 0 bases outside the gene matches. The CDR3 DNA reads TGTGCCAGCAGTGACTCGACAGGGGGCTACAATGAGCAGTTCTTC. It translates to CASSDSTGGYNEQFF.

The chain carries TRBV6-4 and TRBJ2-1, with 10 bases fitting TRBD2. In germline, CDR1 is MRHNA, CDR2 SNTAGT. The CDR3 consists of 14 residues. Trimming took 3 bases from V and 7 from J; bases not matched to a gene: 3. CDR3 sequence: CASSESSGSNEQFF. CDR3 DNA: TGTGCCAGCAGTGAGTCTAGCGGGAGTAATGAGCAGTTCTTC.

The chain links TRBV9 to TRBJ2-3; weak D call: TRBD2 (6 bases). Trimming left V 0 bases short and J 2 bases short, with 19 bases between. Germline loops: CDR1 SGDLS, CDR2 YYNGEE. The length of the CDR3 is 18 residues. In DNA, the CDR3 is TGTGCCAGCAGCGTAGAGGGTGGGGTGGCGGGGAACACAGATACGCAGTATTTT. This gives the protein CASSVEGGVAGNTDTQYF.